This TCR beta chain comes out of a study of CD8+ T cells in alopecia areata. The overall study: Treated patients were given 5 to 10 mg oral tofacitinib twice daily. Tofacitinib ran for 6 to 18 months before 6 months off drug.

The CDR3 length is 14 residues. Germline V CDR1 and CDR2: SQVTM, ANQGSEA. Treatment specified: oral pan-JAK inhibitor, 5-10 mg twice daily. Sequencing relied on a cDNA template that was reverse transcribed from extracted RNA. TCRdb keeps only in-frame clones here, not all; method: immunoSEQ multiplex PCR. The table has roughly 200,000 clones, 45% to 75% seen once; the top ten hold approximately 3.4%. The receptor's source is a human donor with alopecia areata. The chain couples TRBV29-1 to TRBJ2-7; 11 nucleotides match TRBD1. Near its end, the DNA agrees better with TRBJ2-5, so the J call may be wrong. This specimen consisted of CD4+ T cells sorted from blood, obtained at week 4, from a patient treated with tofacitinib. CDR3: CSVVVGTGGETQYF. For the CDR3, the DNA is TGCAGCGTTGTTGTTGGGACAGGGGGAGAGACCCAGTACTTC.